This T cell receptor beta chain was documented in a study of T cells in Graves' hyperthyroidism and ophthalmopathy. Overall study results and limits: Most clonotypes that expanded in the thyroid above 0.001 also showed up in blood.

Germline lookup yields CDR1 DFQATT and CDR2 SNEGSKA (reference sequence). This CDR3 has 14 amino acids. Trimming left V 5 bases short and J 2 bases short, with 14 bases between. TCR beta CDR3 region amplification was performed from RNA transcripts. Carried out on the TCR CDR3, a first-round RT-PCR used the HTBI primer set. TCRdb reanalysed the multiplex PCR reads using MiXCR and keeps one entry per CDR3 protein. The table has about 510,000 distinct CDR3 sequences, 14% seen once; the top ten hold 14%. At least ten counts were recorded for this clonotype. Antigen: not known. The rearrangement joins TRBV20-1 to TRBJ2-3; D is unresolved. This TCR was recovered from a woman in her thirties or forties with Graves' hyperthyroidism. Sequenced material: blood. The CDR3 region has the DNA TGCAGTGCTCATGTGGTGGGGTCCACAGATACGCAGTATTTT. This codes for CSAHVVGSTDTQYF.